This TCR beta chain stems from a study of shared clonotypes between healthy human individuals. A deep-level run was used for the assay. Sorted subsets were amplified in replicate PCRs using around 220 ng DNA, tens of thousands of T cell genomes. How the authors handled the data: With immunoSEQ giving junction-only sequences and no quality scores, filtering differed. Assay: immunoSEQ multiplex PCR; the TCRdb copy retains only in-frame clones and omits some. The V and J calls and clone size were taken over from that table, and D and trimming were inferred from the DNA. The top ten hold 0.3% to 0.45% of the sample, which has roughly 2,300,000 clones, roughly 92% seen once. Study-wide results and limits: All-four-donor shared clonotypes had higher generation probabilities than non-shared clonotypes did.

Note on this clone: The target antigen is unknown.

The sequenced sample consisted of naive CD4+ T cells from PBMCs. Noted subset: CD45RA+ positively selected. The origin of this receptor is a man aged 18 to 30 in good health. Some clones in this sample may be carry-over from other donors' samples.

CDR3 nucleotides: TGTGCCAGCAGTCCACCCCGGACAGGGTCGGTCGGGGAGCTGTTTTTT. Translating gives CASSPPRTGSVGELFF. The genes are TRBV28 and TRBJ2-2; 8 positions match TRBD1. CDR1 is MDHEN, CDR2 SYDVKM, per germline. V trimming: 5 bases; J trimming: 7 bases; junction bases outside the gene matches: 12. The CDR3 contains 16 residues.